This entry features one T cell receptor beta chain sequence. The antigen is undetermined. This CDR3 region has 14 residues. The J segment lost 3 bases and the V segment lost 3 bases, leaving 2 bases of the junction unmatched. Germline CDR1 reads WNHNN; CDR2 reads SYGVQD (reference sequence). PCR used 60 Vbeta primers and 13 Jbeta primers. Some clones are missing from TCRdb's copy, which holds only in-frame ones; the method was immunoSEQ multiplex PCR. Of some 160,000 clones listed, roughly 80% are singletons. The data were taken from a study of cytomegalovirus exposure and HLA in healthy donors. Overall study results and limits: HLA alleles showed associations with 16,951 TCR beta sequences in a later analysis, at a 0.05 false discovery rate. Later analysis found that TCR beta chains associated with HLA were more clonally expanded than other, equally common chains. Apparent HLA restriction characterized most CMV-associated TCR beta chains in a later analysis.

Sample: PBMCs. The rearrangement joins TRBV10-1 to TRBJ2-7, with TRBD2 identical over 10 bases. This clonotype was sampled from a middle-aged woman in good health and CMV-seronegative. CDR3 bases: TGCGCCAGCAGTGAAGCTAGCGGGAGCTACGAGCAGTACTTC. Protein product: CASSEASGSYEQYF.